This T cell receptor (beta chain) was recorded in a study of blood T cell repertoires in COVID-19. Study-level background: COVID-19 samples, acute and convalescent, were from the United States, Italy and Spain. Nucleic acid was either cDNA or gDNA, and it came from T cells, B-cell-depleted T cells, or PBMCs.

This CDR3 spans 13 amino acids. Germline CDR1 and CDR2: MNHNY and SVGAGI (reference sequence). Trimming took 6 bases from V and 6 from J, leaving 11 bases between them. Original methodology: Estimated nucleated cell counts came from reference gene primer amplification. Data came from immunoSEQ multiplex PCR; TCRdb stores just in-frame clones and leaves some out. That table supplies the V and J calls and clone size; D and trimming were determined from the DNA. The sample includes some 110,000 clones, roughly 80% seen only once; the top ten take roughly 5.6%. J is TRBJ2-2 and V is TRBV6-6; no clear D. Sequencing used peripheral blood. This TCR derives from a man between 65 and 85 years old with acute or convalescent COVID-19. The CDR3 bases are TGTGCCAGCAGAGCGACTGAGGCCGGGGAGCTGTTTTTT. Translated: CASRATEAGELFF.